Shown below are 32 T cell receptor beta chains from a single sample sequenced in a study of blood T cell repertoires in COVID-19. Generated by immunoSEQ multiplex PCR, the TCRdb table keeps only in-frame clones and is missing some. This table has approximately 140,000 clones, 70% to 85% appearing once. Material for sequencing was peripheral blood. The receptors come from a man aged 60 to 75 with acute or convalescent COVID-19.

The chain links TRBV28 to TRBJ2-7; 7 nucleotides match TRBD1. V lost 2 bases, J lost 6 bases, and 10 bases stayed unmatched. The V gene's germline CDR1 is MDHEN and CDR2 SYDVKM. The CDR3 contains 15 residues. In nucleotides, the CDR3 is TGTGCCAGCAGTTTACAGACAGGGATTGAGGGCGAGCAGTACTTC. Protein: CASSLQTGIEGEQYF.

The V call is TRBV28, the J call TRBJ2-7, with 10 bases lining up with TRBD2. The germline V gene encodes CDR1 MDHEN and CDR2 SYDVKM. The CDR3 has 15 residues. The ends lost 4 bases at V and 6 bases at J; junction bases unmatched: 9. The CDR3 spells CASSSPQREGSEQYF. In nucleotides, the CDR3 is TGTGCCAGCAGTTCTCCACAGCGGGAGGGGTCCGAGCAGTACTTC.

The chain recombines TRBV7-9 with TRBJ2-5; 10 nucleotides line up with TRBD2. The junction had 8 bases not matched to a gene; V was cut back by 0 bases and J by 4 bases. The CDR3 sequence is 17 residues long. Germline CDR1 and CDR2: SEHNR and FQNEAQ (reference sequence). Here the CDR3 reads CASSLAGLAGAPETQYF. CDR3 coding DNA: TGTGCCAGCAGCTTAGCAGGGCTAGCGGGAGCCCCAGAGACCCAGTACTTC.

The rearrangement links TRBV19 to TRBJ2-3; 15 nucleotides match TRBD2. Germline V gives CDR1 LNHDA, CDR2 SQIVND (reference sequence). The CDR3 consists of 17 residues. Trimming cost V 3 bases and J 7 bases; bases outside gene matches: 8. The CDR3 is CASSMRTSGREENTQYF. CDR3 bases: TGTGCCAGTAGTATGCGGACTAGCGGGAGGGAAGAGAATACGCAGTATTTT.

The J gene is TRBJ1-2, the V gene TRBV7-9; the match to TRBD1 covers 7 bases. This CDR3 comprises 13 residues. Germline lookup yields CDR1 SEHNR and CDR2 FQNEAQ (reference sequence). V was clipped by 1 base and J by 9 bases; unmatched bases: 5. In DNA, the CDR3 is TGTGCCAGCAGCTTAGAACAGGACAGGAGCTACACCTTC. Translation: CASSLEQDRSYTF.

V usage is TRBV6-5 and J usage is TRBJ1-6, with D unresolved. Germline V gives CDR1 MNHEY, CDR2 SVGAGI. This CDR3 has 14 amino acids. V shed 7 bases and J shed 8 bases, with 15 bases lying between them. CDR3 loop: CASTRDTTYSPLHF. The DNA of the CDR3 is TGTGCCAGCACGCGGGATACGACGTATTCACCCCTCCACTTT.

V is TRBV6-6 and J is TRBJ1-4, with D unclear. The CDR3 is 15 residues long. Germline V gene data show CDR1 as MNHNY and CDR2 as SVGAGI (reference sequence). The V end was cut by 2 bases, the J end by 3 bases, with 10 bases between. CDR3 sequence (DNA): TGTGCCAGCAGTTACACGGGTGGTGCTAATGAAAAACTGTTTTTT. It is translated as CASSYTGGANEKLFF.

The chain has TRBV28 and TRBJ1-6; TRBD1 agrees at 7 bases. The ends lost 3 bases at V and 3 bases at J; junction bases unmatched: 5. CDR1 and CDR2 from the germline V gene are MDHEN and SYDVKM. This CDR3 spans 16 amino acids. The CDR3 bases are TGTGCCAGCAGTTTTCCCGGGACAGTCTATAATTCACCCCTCCACTTT. Translated: CASSFPGTVYNSPLHF.

The chain recombines TRBV7-8 with TRBJ2-7, with D possibly TRBD2 on 5 matching bases. This CDR3 contains 14 residues. V shed 4 bases and J shed 6 bases, with 16 bases lying between them. Germline-derived CDR1 and CDR2 are SGHVS and FQNEAQ. CDR3 sequence reads: CASSSPTEGREQYF. The CDR3 DNA reads TGTGCCAGCAGCTCCCCTACCGAGGGCCGCGAGCAGTACTTC.

The rearrangement joins TRBV6-5 to TRBJ2-5, with 11 positions matching TRBD1. The V gene's germline CDR1 is MNHEY and CDR2 SVGAGI. V gave up 5 bases and J gave up 3 bases; unmatched junction bases: 5. The length of the CDR3 is 15 residues. CDR3 sequence: CASSNPGQGEETQYF. The CDR3 DNA reads TGTGCCAGCAGTAATCCGGGACAGGGGGAAGAGACCCAGTACTTC.

J is TRBJ1-2 and V is TRBV7-8; tentatively, D is TRBD1 (5 bases). In germline, CDR1 is SGHVS, CDR2 FQNEAQ. V lost 5 bases to trimming and J lost 5 bases, with 12 bases between them. The CDR3 has 13 amino acids. The CDR3 sequence: CASSPGGGYGYTF. The CDR3 nucleotides are TGTGCCAGCAGCCCCGGGGGGGGTTATGGCTACACCTTC.

This clone has only a few counts. The CDR3 region has the DNA TGTGCCAGCAGGGTACAGGGGTCTGAAAAACTGTTTTTT. Amino acids: CASRVQGSEKLFF. V is TRBV6-5 and J is TRBJ1-4; TRBD1 agrees at 7 bases. With V trimmed by 6 bases and J by 7 bases, 5 bases remained unmatched. This CDR3 spans 13 amino acids. Germline CDR1 and CDR2: MNHEY and SVGAGI.

The chain links TRBV19 to TRBJ2-2; a possible D gene is TRBD2 (6 bases). Germline V gene data show CDR1 as LNHDA and CDR2 as SQIVND (reference sequence). The CDR3 has 14 amino acids. Trimming cost V 7 bases and J 7 bases, with 16 bases left between them. Here the CDR3 reads CASKRQGGGGELFF. The CDR3 DNA follows: TGTGCCAGTAAACGGCAGGGAGGAGGCGGGGAGCTGTTTTTT.

This clone was observed once. The chain carries TRBV28 and TRBJ1-5; perhaps TRBD1 as D (5 bases). CDR1 is MDHEN, CDR2 SYDVKM, per germline. The CDR3 contains 16 residues. Trimming stripped 2 bases from V and 2 bases from J, with 13 bases between. CDR3 sequence: CASSLSAGIGNQPQHF. CDR3 sequence (DNA): TGTGCCAGCAGTTTAAGCGCAGGGATTGGCAATCAGCCCCAGCATTTT.

The chain combines TRBV6-5 with TRBJ1-2; D call uncertain. This CDR3 contains 13 residues. V lost 10 bases, J lost 12 bases, and 24 bases lay in between. In germline, CDR1 is MNHEY, CDR2 SVGAGI. This CDR3 reads CATSTGPIRGDTF. The CDR3 nucleotides read TGTGCCACCTCAACCGGGCCAATTCGGGGAGACACCTTC.

V usage is TRBV7-3 and J usage is TRBJ2-7; 9 bases align to TRBD2. The CDR3 sequence is 17 residues long. V gave up 0 bases and J gave up 1 base; unmatched junction bases: 7. Germline V gives CDR1 SGHTA, CDR2 FQGTGA. CDR3 DNA: TGTGCCAGCAGCTTAACAGGTATAGCGGGAGCATCCTACGAGCAGTACTTC. Translating it yields CASSLTGIAGASYEQYF. The whole variable domain, remainder taken from reference TRBV7-3 and TRBJ2-7, is GAGVSQTPSNKVTEKGKYVELRCDPISGHTALYWYRQSLGQGPEFLIYFQGTGAADDSGLPNDRFFAVRPEGSVSTLKIQRTERGDSAVYLCASSLTGIAGASYEQYFGPGTRLTVT.

The V gene is TRBV11-2, the J gene TRBJ1-5; 8 nucleotides line up with TRBD1. Germline V CDR1 and CDR2: SGHAT, FQNNGV. The trim removed 4 bases at V and 6 bases at J, leaving 8 bases unmatched. The CDR3 is 15 amino acids. As DNA, the CDR3 is TGTGCCAGCAGCTCGCAGGGGGCTTCAAGTCAGCCCCAGCATTTT. It specifies CASSSQGASSQPQHF.

The sample holds one count of this clone. J is TRBJ2-5 and V is TRBV28; 7 bases fit TRBD2. The CDR3 has 14 amino acids. Trimming removed 2 bases from V and 9 bases from J; junction bases left unmatched: 9. Germline CDR1 is MDHEN and CDR2 is SYDVKM. The CDR3, as DNA: TGTGCCAGCAGTTTAAGGGACTACCTTGGGGCCCAGTACTTC. Protein: CASSLRDYLGAQYF.

The chain carries TRBV7-9 and TRBJ1-6, with D possibly TRBD1 on 6 matching bases. V was cut by 1 base and J by 10 bases, with 14 bases left in between. The CDR3 totals 15 residues. CDR1 is SEHNR, CDR2 FQNEAQ, per germline (reference sequence). CDR3 loop: CASSLETGGGSPLHF. CDR3 DNA: TGTGCCAGCAGCTTAGAGACAGGTGGAGGCTCACCCCTCCACTTT. The entire variable domain, with the rest obtained from reference TRBV7-9 and TRBJ1-6, is as follows: DTGVSQNPRHKITKRGQNVTFRCDPISEHNRLYWYRQTLGQGPEFLTYFQNEAQLEKSRLLSDRFSAERPKGSFSTLEIQRTEQGDSAMYLCASSLETGGGSPLHFGNGTRLTVT.

The gene calls are TRBV27 and TRBJ2-5; the match to TRBD2 covers 10 bases. The J segment lost 5 bases and the V segment lost 5 bases, leaving 8 bases of the junction unmatched. The germline CDR1 and CDR2 sequences are MNHEY and SMNVEV (reference sequence). This CDR3 has 15 amino acids. CDR3 region: CASSRKREGRETQYF. The CDR3 nucleotides read TGTGCCAGCAGTCGAAAGCGGGAGGGCCGGGAGACCCAGTACTTC.

A few counts support this clone. The chain links TRBV19 to TRBJ2-3; 9 positions match TRBD2. Germline V gene sequence: CDR1 LNHDA, CDR2 SQIVND (reference sequence). The CDR3 sequence is 15 residues long. With 7 bases clipped from V and 0 bases from J, the junction kept 5 bases outside the gene matches. Here the CDR3 DNA reads TGTGCCAGTACCTCTAGCGGGGCTAGCACAGATACGCAGTATTTT. This gives the protein CASTSSGASTDTQYF.

There are a few counts of this clone. The chain carries TRBV2 and TRBJ1-4; D perhaps matches TRBD1 (5 bases). The CDR3 is made up of 15 amino acids. Trimming removed 3 bases from V and 4 bases from J, with 12 bases in between. Germline V lookup: CDR1 SNHLY, CDR2 FYNNEI. The CDR3 is CASSDLRASNEKLFF. The CDR3 DNA reads as TGTGCCAGCAGTGATCTCAGGGCCAGTAATGAAAAACTGTTTTTT.

This clone was seen a few times. The chain uses TRBV7-2 and TRBJ1-6; TRBD1 agrees at 7 bases. V dropped 4 bases and J dropped 5; count of bases not matched to a gene: 5. This CDR3 spans 15 amino acids. The germline gives CDR1 SGHTA, CDR2 FQGNSA. Written as DNA, the CDR3 is TGTGCCAGCAGCTGGACAGGACTCGATAATTCACCCCTCCACTTT. Amino acids: CASSWTGLDNSPLHF. Filled out from reference TRBV7-2 and TRBJ1-6, the complete variable domain reads GAGVSQSPSNKVTEKGKDVELRCDPISGHTALYWYRQSLGQGLEFLIYFQGNSAPDKSGLPSDRFSAERTGGSVSTLTIQRTQQEDSAVYLCASSWTGLDNSPLHFGNGTRLTVT.

The chain links TRBV6-5 to TRBJ2-5; TRBD2 agrees at 9 bases. CDR3 length equals 15 residues. Germline-derived CDR1 and CDR2 are MNHEY and SVGAGI. Unmatched junction bases numbered 9, after V lost 6 bases and J lost 4 bases. The CDR3 spells CASSLGTSRGETQYF. CDR3 nucleotides: TGTGCCAGCAGCCTCGGGACTAGCAGGGGAGAGACCCAGTACTTC.

This clone has only one observation. The chain couples TRBV28 to TRBJ1-4; 10 bases fit TRBD1. V gave up 4 bases and J gave up 10 bases; unmatched junction bases: 12. Germline CDR1 and CDR2: MDHEN and SYDVKM. The CDR3 length is 16 residues. CDR3 nucleotides: TGTGCCAGCAGTTCTTCCGGGGGACAGGGGTTTGGAAAACTGTTTTTT. Translated: CASSSSGGQGFGKLFF.

The chain uses TRBV7-9 and TRBJ1-2; TRBD1 agrees at 9 bases. Germline V gene data show CDR1 as SEHNR and CDR2 as FQNEAQ (reference sequence). With V trimmed by 5 bases and J by 4 bases, 8 bases remained unmatched. The CDR3 spans 15 residues. DNA of the CDR3: TGTGCCAGCAGCCGGGGCCTGGACAGGGGCTATGGCTACACCTTC. Translating it yields CASSRGLDRGYGYTF. The full variable domain, completed using reference TRBV7-9 and TRBJ1-2, is DTGVSQNPRHKITKRGQNVTFRCDPISEHNRLYWYRQTLGQGPEFLTYFQNEAQLEKSRLLSDRFSAERPKGSFSTLEIQRTEQGDSAMYLCASSRGLDRGYGYTFGSGTRLTVV.

This clone has a handful of counts. As DNA, the CDR3 is TGTGCCAGCAGCTTGTGGCCCTCCGGGACAGACGGGGGTGAGCAGTTCTTC. Its translation: CASSLWPSGTDGGEQFF. The chain recombines TRBV5-5 with TRBJ2-1; tentative D call: TRBD1 (7 bases). CDR1 is SGHKS, CDR2 YYEKEE, per germline (reference sequence). Trimming removed 1 base at V and 9 bases at J, with 23 bases between. The CDR3 length is 17 residues.

On this clone: Other DNA sequences within the sample encode an identical CDR3. The rearrangement uses TRBV6-5 and TRBJ2-7; 9 bases are a match to TRBD1. Germline CDR1 is MNHEY and CDR2 is SVGAGI. The CDR3 covers 13 residues. V shed 6 bases and J 6 bases; nucleotides not matched to a gene: 6. This CDR3 is CASRRTGDGEQYF. Here the CDR3 DNA reads TGTGCCAGCAGGAGGACAGGGGACGGCGAGCAGTACTTC.

The genes are TRBV7-2 and TRBJ1-1; D is undetermined. The CDR3 contains 14 residues. The germline V gene has CDR1 SGHTA and CDR2 FQGNSA. The V end was cut by 5 bases, the J end by 0 bases, with 10 bases between. The chain's CDR3 is CASSLQSMNTEAFF. For the CDR3, the DNA is TGTGCCAGCAGCCTACAGAGCATGAACACTGAAGCTTTCTTT.

This rearrangement joins TRBV21-1 to TRBJ2-3; the table's D call TRBD1 went unverified against the DNA. TRBV21-1 is a pseudogene locus. CDR3 length: 15 amino acids. CDR3 DNA sequence: TGTGCCAGCAGCAACACCGGACAGGGGGCCGATACGCAGTATTTT. Protein: CASSNTGQGADTQYF.

This clone appeared a single time. This sequence joins TRBV19 and TRBJ2-4; tentative D call: TRBD1 (5 bases). Deletions cut 1 base from V and 1 base from J, with 11 bases between. CDR3 length equals 16 residues. Germline CDR1 reads LNHDA; CDR2 reads SQIVND (reference sequence). CDR3 in DNA: TGTGCCAGTAGTATAGGGGGCAGGGTGGCCAAAAACATTCAGTACTTC. Encoded protein: CASSIGGRVAKNIQYF.

The chain uses TRBV9 and TRBJ2-3, with 10 bases that match TRBD2. CDR3 length: 15 amino acids. Germline V gene data show CDR1 as SGDLS and CDR2 as YYNGEE. V lost 0 bases, J lost 5 bases, and 3 bases stayed unmatched. The CDR3: CASSVVASGRDTQYF. CDR3 DNA sequence: TGTGCCAGCAGCGTAGTGGCTAGCGGGAGAGATACGCAGTATTTT.